The present entry profiles one T cell receptor (beta chain) with its context. The CDR3 has 15 amino acids. From germline, CDR1 is LNHNV and CDR2 YYDKDF (reference sequence). The ends were cut back, 4 bases at V and 3 bases at J, with 12 bases in the middle. The record originates from a study of CD8+ T cells in alopecia areata. Sequencing templates came from extracted RNA that was reverse transcribed into cDNA. The method was immunoSEQ multiplex PCR; TCRdb's version includes in-frame clones alone and lacks a portion of them. The sample gives 200,000 to 250,000 clones, roughly two fifths of which show up once; almost 0.5% is in the top ten. The treatment: oral pan-JAK inhibitor, 5-10 mg twice daily.

The source material was CD4+ T cells sorted from blood, sampled at roughly week 30, from a patient treated with tofacitinib. This TCR was recovered from a human donor with alopecia areata. V usage is TRBV15 and J usage is TRBJ2-2, with D tentatively TRBD1 (6 bases). The CDR3 loop is CATSTGVKDTGELFF. CDR3 coding DNA: TGTGCCACCAGCACAGGGGTAAAGGACACCGGGGAGCTGTTTTTT.